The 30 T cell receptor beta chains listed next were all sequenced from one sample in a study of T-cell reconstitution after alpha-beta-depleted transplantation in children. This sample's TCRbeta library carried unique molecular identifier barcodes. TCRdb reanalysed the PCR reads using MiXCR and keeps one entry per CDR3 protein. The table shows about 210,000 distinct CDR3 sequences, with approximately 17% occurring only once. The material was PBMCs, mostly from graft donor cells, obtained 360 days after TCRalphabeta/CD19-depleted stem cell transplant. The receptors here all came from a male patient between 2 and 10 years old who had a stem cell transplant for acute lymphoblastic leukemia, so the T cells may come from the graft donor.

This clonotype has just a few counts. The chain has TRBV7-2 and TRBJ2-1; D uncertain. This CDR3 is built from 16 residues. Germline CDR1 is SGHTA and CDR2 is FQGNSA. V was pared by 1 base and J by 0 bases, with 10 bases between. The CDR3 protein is CASSLVGSSSYNEQFF. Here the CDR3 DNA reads TGTGCCAGCAGCTTAGTAGGCAGTAGCTCCTACAATGAGCAGTTCTTC.

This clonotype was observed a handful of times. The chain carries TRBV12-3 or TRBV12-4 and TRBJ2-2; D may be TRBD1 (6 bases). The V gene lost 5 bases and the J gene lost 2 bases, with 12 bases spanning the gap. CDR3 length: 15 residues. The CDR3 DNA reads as TGTGCCAGCAGTCCTTTAGGGGGAAACACCGGGGAGCTGTTTTTT. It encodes CASSPLGGNTGELFF.

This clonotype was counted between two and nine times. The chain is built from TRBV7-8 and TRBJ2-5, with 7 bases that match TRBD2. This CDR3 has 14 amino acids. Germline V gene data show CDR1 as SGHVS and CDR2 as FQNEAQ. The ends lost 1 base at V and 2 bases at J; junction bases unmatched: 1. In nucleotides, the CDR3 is TGTGCCAGCAGCTTAGACGGGGGGCAAGAGACCCAGTACTTC. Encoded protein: CASSLDGGQETQYF.

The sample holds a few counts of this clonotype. The CDR3 is CASSYRQHF. The CDR3 region has the DNA TGTGCCAGCAGTTACCGTCAGCATTTT. This chain uses TRBV6-2 or TRBV6-3 with TRBJ1-5; D gene uncertain. The CDR3 has 9 amino acids. The germline V and J ends were trimmed by 2 bases and 13 bases, with 3 bases remaining between them. Germline CDR1 reads MNHEY; CDR2 reads SVGEGT.

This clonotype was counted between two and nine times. The CDR3 reads CASSSDRAGLEDYGYTF. CDR3 sequence (DNA): TGTGCCAGCAGTTCGGACAGGGCCGGCCTTGAGGACTATGGCTACACCTTC. This chain joins TRBV28 and TRBJ1-2; 8 bases align to TRBD1. The V gene's germline CDR1 is MDHEN and CDR2 SYDVKM. The CDR3 contains 17 residues. V dropped 4 bases and J dropped 3; count of bases not matched to a gene: 13.

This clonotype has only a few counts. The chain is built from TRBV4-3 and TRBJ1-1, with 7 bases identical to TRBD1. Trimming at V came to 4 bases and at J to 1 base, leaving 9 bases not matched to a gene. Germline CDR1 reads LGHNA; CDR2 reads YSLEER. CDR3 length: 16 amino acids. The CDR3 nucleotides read TGCGCCAGCAGCCGGCTTGCAGACAGGGAGAACACTGAAGCTTTCTTT. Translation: CASSRLADRENTEAFF.

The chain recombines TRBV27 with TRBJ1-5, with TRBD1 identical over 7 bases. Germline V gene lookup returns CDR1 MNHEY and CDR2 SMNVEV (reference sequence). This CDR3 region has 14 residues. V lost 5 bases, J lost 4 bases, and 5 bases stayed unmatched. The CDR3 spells CASSQGTDNQPQHF. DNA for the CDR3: TGTGCCAGCAGTCAGGGGACAGATAATCAGCCCCAGCATTTT.

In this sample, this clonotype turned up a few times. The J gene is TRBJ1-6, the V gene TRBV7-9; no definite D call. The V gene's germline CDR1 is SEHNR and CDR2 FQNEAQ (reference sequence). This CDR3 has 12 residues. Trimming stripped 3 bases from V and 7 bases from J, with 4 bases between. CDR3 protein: CASSFWNSPLHF. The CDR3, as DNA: TGTGCCAGCAGCTTTTGGAATTCACCCCTCCACTTT.

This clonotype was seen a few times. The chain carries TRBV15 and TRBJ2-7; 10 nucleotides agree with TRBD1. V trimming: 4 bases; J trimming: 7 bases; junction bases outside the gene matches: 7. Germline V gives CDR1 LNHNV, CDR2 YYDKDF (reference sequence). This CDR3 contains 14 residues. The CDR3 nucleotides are TGTGCCACCAGCACCCGACAGGGGGCGGTTGAGCAGTACTTC. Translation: CATSTRQGAVEQYF.

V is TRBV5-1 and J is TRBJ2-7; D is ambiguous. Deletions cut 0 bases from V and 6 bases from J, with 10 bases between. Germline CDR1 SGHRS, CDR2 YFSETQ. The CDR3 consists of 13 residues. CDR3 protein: CASSLGSSSEQYF. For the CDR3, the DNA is TGCGCCAGCAGCTTGGGAAGTTCGAGCGAGCAGTACTTC.

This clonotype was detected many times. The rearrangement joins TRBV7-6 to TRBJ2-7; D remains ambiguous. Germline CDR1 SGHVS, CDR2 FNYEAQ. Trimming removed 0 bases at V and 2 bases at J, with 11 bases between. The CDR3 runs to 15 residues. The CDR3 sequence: CASSLAPAGTYEQYF. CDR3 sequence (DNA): TGTGCCAGCAGCTTAGCGCCGGCAGGAACCTACGAGCAGTACTTC.

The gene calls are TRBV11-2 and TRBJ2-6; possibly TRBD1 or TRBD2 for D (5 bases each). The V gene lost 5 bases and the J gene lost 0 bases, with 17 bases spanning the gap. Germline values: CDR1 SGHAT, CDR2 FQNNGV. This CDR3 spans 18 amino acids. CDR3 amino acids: CASSNRQTISSGANVLTF. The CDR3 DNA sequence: TGTGCCAGCAGCAACCGACAGACTATCAGCTCTGGGGCCAACGTCCTGACTTTC.

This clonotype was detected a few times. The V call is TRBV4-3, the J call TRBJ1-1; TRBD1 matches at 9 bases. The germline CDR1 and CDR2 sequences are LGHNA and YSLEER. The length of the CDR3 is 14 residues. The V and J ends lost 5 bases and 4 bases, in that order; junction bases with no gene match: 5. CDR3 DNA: TGCGCCAGCAGCACCGGACAGGGGACCACTGAAGCTTTCTTT. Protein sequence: CASSTGQGTTEAFF.

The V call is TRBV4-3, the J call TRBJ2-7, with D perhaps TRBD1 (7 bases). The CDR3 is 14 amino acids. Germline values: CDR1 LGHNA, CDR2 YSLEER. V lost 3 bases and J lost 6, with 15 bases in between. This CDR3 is CASSQAYRGGEQYF. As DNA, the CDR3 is TGCGCCAGCAGCCAGGCTTACAGGGGAGGCGAGCAGTACTTC.

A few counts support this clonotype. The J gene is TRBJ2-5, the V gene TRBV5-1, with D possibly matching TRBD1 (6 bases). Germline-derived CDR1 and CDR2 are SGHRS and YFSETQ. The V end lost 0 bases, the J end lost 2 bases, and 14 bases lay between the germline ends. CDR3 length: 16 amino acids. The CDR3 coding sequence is TGCGCCAGCAGCTTGGTTGCAGGACAGCCTCAAGAGACCCAGTACTTC. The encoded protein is CASSLVAGQPQETQYF.

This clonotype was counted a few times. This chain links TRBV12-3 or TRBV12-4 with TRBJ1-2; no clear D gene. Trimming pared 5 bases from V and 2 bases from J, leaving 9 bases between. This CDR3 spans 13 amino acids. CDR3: CASSPDWNYGYTF. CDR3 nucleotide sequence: TGTGCCAGCAGTCCAGACTGGAACTATGGCTACACCTTC.

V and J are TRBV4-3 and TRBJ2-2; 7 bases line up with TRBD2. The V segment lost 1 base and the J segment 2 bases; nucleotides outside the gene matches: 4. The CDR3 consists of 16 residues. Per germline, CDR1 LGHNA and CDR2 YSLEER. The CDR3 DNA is TGCGCCAGCAGCCAAGGGGGCGGGGGTAACACCGGGGAGCTGTTTTTT. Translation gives CASSQGGGGNTGELFF.

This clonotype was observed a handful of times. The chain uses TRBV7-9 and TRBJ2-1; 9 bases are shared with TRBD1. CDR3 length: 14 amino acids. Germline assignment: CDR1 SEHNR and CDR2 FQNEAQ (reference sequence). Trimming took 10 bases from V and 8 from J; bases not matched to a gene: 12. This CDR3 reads CAIKRGTGIYEQFF. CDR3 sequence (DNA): TGTGCCATCAAGAGGGGGACAGGGATTTATGAGCAGTTCTTC.

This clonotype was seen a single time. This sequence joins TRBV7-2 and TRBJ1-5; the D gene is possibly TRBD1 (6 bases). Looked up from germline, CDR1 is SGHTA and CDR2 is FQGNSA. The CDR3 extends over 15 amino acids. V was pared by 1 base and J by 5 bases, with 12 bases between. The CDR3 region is CASSLVGQNHQPQHF. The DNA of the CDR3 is TGTGCCAGCAGCTTAGTCGGACAGAACCATCAGCCCCAGCATTTT.

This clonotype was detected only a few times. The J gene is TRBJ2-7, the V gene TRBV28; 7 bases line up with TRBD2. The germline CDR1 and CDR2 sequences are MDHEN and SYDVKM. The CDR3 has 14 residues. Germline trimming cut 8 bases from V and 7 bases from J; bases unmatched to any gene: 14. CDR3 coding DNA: TGTGCCAGCGCTCGCGGGAGCCTCCCTTTGGAGCAGTACTTC. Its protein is CASARGSLPLEQYF.

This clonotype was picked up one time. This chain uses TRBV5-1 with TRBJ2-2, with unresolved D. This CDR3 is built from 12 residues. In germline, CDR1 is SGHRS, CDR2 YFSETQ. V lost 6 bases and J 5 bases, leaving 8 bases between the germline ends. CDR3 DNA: TGCGCCAGCACCATAGATACCGGGGAGCTGTTTTTT. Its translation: CASTIDTGELFF.

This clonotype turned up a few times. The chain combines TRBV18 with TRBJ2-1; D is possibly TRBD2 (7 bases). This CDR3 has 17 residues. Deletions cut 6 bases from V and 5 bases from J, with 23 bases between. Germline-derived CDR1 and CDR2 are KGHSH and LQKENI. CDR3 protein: CASSPPGAGDIHNEQFF. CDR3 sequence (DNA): TGTGCCAGCTCGCCGCCGGGGGCGGGGGACATCCACAATGAGCAGTTCTTC.

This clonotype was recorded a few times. The DNA of the CDR3 is TGTGCCAGCAGCTTATCCCCCAGGGGGCTACAGACCCAGTACTTC. It translates to CASSLSPRGLQTQYF. This chain joins TRBV11-2 and TRBJ2-5, with 8 bases aligning to TRBD1. Germline assignment: CDR1 SGHAT and CDR2 FQNNGV. The junction had 8 bases not matched to a gene; V was cut back by 2 bases and J by 6 bases. This CDR3 contains 15 residues.

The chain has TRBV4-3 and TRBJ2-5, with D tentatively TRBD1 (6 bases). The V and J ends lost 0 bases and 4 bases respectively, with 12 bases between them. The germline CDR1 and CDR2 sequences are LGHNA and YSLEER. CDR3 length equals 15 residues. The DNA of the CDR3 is TGCGCCAGCAGCCAAGATCTCATAGGGGGAGAGACCCAGTACTTC. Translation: CASSQDLIGGETQYF.

The CDR3 region is CASSAGGVPYEQYF. The DNA for the CDR3 is TGTGCCAGCAGCGCAGGGGGCGTCCCTTACGAGCAGTACTTC. This chain joins TRBV12-3 or TRBV12-4 and TRBJ2-7; TRBD1 aligns across 8 bases. V dropped 6 bases and J dropped 4; count of bases not matched to a gene: 8. The CDR3 has 14 residues.

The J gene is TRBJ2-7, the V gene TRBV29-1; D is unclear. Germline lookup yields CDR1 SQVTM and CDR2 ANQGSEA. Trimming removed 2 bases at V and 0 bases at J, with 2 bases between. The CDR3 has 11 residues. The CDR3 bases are TGCAGCGTTGAACTCTCCTACGAGCAGTACTTC. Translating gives CSVELSYEQYF.

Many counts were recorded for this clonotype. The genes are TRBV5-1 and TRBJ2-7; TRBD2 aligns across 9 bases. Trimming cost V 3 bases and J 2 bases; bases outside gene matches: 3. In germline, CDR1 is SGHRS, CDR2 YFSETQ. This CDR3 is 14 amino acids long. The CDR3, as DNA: TGCGCCAGCAGCTCCGGACTAGCGACCTACGAGCAGTACTTC. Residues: CASSSGLATYEQYF. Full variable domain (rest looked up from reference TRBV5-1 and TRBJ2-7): KAGVTQTPRYLIKTRGQQVTLSCSPISGHRSVSWYQQTPGQGLQFLFEYFSETQRNKGNFPGRFSGRQFSNSRSEMNVSTLELGDSALYLCASSSGLATYEQYFGPGTRLTVT.

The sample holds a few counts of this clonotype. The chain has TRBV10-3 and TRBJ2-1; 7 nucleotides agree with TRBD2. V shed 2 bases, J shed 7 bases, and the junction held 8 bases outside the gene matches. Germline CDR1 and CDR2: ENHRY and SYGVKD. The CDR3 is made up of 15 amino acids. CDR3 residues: CAISEPGLDPNEQFF. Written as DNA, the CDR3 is TGTGCCATCAGTGAGCCCGGACTAGATCCTAATGAGCAGTTCTTC.

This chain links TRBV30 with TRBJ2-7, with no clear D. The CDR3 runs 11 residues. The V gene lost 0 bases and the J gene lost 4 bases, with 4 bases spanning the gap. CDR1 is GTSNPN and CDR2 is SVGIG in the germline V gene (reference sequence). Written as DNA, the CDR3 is TGTGCCTGGAGTGTTGGGTACGAGCAGTACTTC. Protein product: CAWSVGYEQYF.

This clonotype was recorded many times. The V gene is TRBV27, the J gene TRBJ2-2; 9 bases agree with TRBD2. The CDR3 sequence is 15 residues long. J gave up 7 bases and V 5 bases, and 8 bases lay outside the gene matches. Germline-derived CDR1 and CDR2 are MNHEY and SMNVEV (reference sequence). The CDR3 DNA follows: TGTGCCAGCAGTCTTAGCGGGGGATACGTCGGGGAGCTGTTTTTT. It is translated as CASSLSGGYVGELFF.